Detailed here is one T cell receptor (beta chain). Original handling: Reference gene primer amplification gave estimated nucleated cell counts. Method: immunoSEQ multiplex PCR; TCRdb's copy keeps in-frame clones and lacks some. V and J calls and clone size are as listed in that table; D and trimming were resolved from the DNA. The sample includes 250,000 to 300,000 clones, roughly 90% seen only once; the top ten take about 1.7%. Study members were between about 18 and 90 years old and lived in 20 to 30 US regions. Donors in Cohort 3 who had recovered were those with two negative PCRs, healthcare professional clearance, or resolution of their symptoms. The sample originates from a study of blood T cell repertoires in COVID-19. Study in general: Acute-phase and convalescent COVID-19 samples originated in the United States, Italy and Spain.

CDR1 and CDR2 (germline): SGDLS, YYNGEE. The CDR3 sequence is 14 residues long. With 3 bases clipped from V and 8 bases from J, the junction kept 7 bases outside the gene matches. The clonotype comes from a woman in her thirties or forties who had recovered from COVID-19. This sequence joins TRBV9 and TRBJ2-1; TRBD1 aligns across 8 bases. The sample taken for sequencing was PBMCs or T cells enriched from blood (not recorded which). The DNA of the CDR3 is TGTGCCAGCAGCGCCCCGACAGGGGCGGATGAGCAGTTCTTC. Its translation is CASSAPTGADEQFF.